These T cell receptor beta chains were read from a single sample in a study of prognosis after radiotherapy for stage I lung cancer. TCRdb reprocessed the multiplex PCR reads with MiXCR, giving one entry per CDR3 protein. The sample contains about 19,000 distinct CDR3 sequences, about 50% of which appear only once. The sample in question was PBMCs, obtained before or after stereotactic body radiation therapy (not recorded which). These receptors all stem from a donor of 50 years or more with non-small cell lung cancer. CDR3s include the opening cysteine and the closing phenylalanine or tryptophan. The order of the fields is clone size, D gene, V gene, J gene, CDR3 DNA, CDR3 protein. A D gene is named only where the DNA matches it firmly. Expanded clones get a size class; other rows say once, few or many, or leave the size out.

abundance: NA
d_gene: TRBD1
v_gene: TRBV11-1
j_gene: TRBJ2-1
CDR3nt: TGTGCCAGCAGCGACAGGGGGGTCTATGAGCAGTTCTTC
CDR3aa: CASSDRGVYEQFF

abundance: NA
d_gene: TRBD2
v_gene: TRBV6-2/TRBV6-3
j_gene: TRBJ2-1
CDR3nt: TGTGCCAGAAGGGGACTAGCGAGGTACAATGAGCAGTTCTTC
CDR3aa: CARRGLARYNEQFF

abundance: NA
d_gene: TRBD2
v_gene: TRBV7-6
j_gene: TRBJ2-7
CDR3nt: TGTGCCAGCAGCTCCGGGACTAGCGGGGCCTACGAGCAGTACTTC
CDR3aa: CASSSGTSGAYEQYF

abundance: NA
d_gene: TRBD1
v_gene: TRBV4-1
j_gene: TRBJ2-1
CDR3nt: TGCGCCAGCAGCCAAGAACAGGGGTCTCTTAATGAGCAGTTCTTC
CDR3aa: CASSQEQGSLNEQFF

abundance: NA
d_gene: NA
v_gene: TRBV19
j_gene: TRBJ2-3
CDR3nt: TGTGCCAGTGAGGGGACAAACTCAGATACGCAGTATTTT
CDR3aa: CASEGTNSDTQYF

abundance: NA
d_gene: TRBD2
v_gene: TRBV11-2
j_gene: TRBJ2-3
CDR3nt: TGTGCCAGCAGCTTATGGACTAGCGCCACAGATACGCAGTATTTT
CDR3aa: CASSLWTSATDTQYF

abundance: NA
d_gene: NA
v_gene: TRBV6-2/TRBV6-3
j_gene: TRBJ1-1
CDR3nt: TGTGCCAGCCATGACCGGGACACTGAAGCTTTCTTT
CDR3aa: CASHDRDTEAFF

abundance: many
d_gene: TRBD2
v_gene: TRBV20-1
j_gene: TRBJ2-7
CDR3nt: TGCAGTGCTTCCCGGACTAGCGGGATAAACTACGAGCAGTACTTC
CDR3aa: CSASRTSGINYEQYF

abundance: NA
d_gene: TRBD1
v_gene: TRBV11-2
j_gene: TRBJ2-7
CDR3nt: TGTGCCAGCAGTTACGGCAGGGGGAACTACGAGCAGTACTTC
CDR3aa: CASSYGRGNYEQYF

abundance: NA
d_gene: NA
v_gene: TRBV7-8
j_gene: TRBJ2-7
CDR3nt: TGTGCCAGCAGCTTAAATTCGGGACTCTACGAGCAGTACTTC
CDR3aa: CASSLNSGLYEQYF

abundance: many
d_gene: NA
v_gene: TRBV11-3
j_gene: TRBJ2-3
CDR3nt: TGTGCCAGCAGCTTAGACGAGGGAATAGATACGCAGTATTTT
CDR3aa: CASSLDEGIDTQYF

abundance: many
d_gene: NA
v_gene: TRBV28
j_gene: TRBJ1-4
CDR3nt: TGTGCCAGCAGTTCCGAAAACCCCCCGACAGTGACTAGGGAAAAACTGTTTTTT
CDR3aa: CASSSENPPTVTREKLFF

abundance: NA
d_gene: NA
v_gene: TRBV11-2
j_gene: TRBJ2-1
CDR3nt: TGTGCCAGCAGCTTACGGGGGTTCCATGAGCAGTTCTTC
CDR3aa: CASSLRGFHEQFF

abundance: many
d_gene: NA
v_gene: TRBV20-1
j_gene: TRBJ2-5
CDR3nt: TGCAGTGCTGACGCGCAGGTCAGGGAGACCCAGTACTTC
CDR3aa: CSADAQVRETQYF

abundance: NA
d_gene: TRBD2
v_gene: TRBV4-2
j_gene: TRBJ2-2
CDR3nt: TGTGCCAGCAGTCAAGTAAATCTCCTAGCGGTAACCGGGGTGCTGTTTTTT
CDR3aa: CASSQVNLLAVTGVLFF

abundance: many
d_gene: NA
v_gene: TRBV19
j_gene: TRBJ2-2
CDR3nt: TGTGCCAGTAGTCGAACTTACGGAACCGACACCGGGGAGCTGTTTTTT
CDR3aa: CASSRTYGTDTGELFF

abundance: many
d_gene: NA
v_gene: TRBV19
j_gene: TRBJ1-2
CDR3nt: TGTGCCAGTAGTCCAAGGACTGAAAGTAACTATGGCTACACCTTC
CDR3aa: CASSPRTESNYGYTF

abundance: many
d_gene: TRBD2
v_gene: TRBV5-6
j_gene: TRBJ2-2
CDR3nt: TGTGCCAGCAGCTCTATTGGGACTAGCGGGGTAGCGAACACCGGGGAGCTGTTTTTT
CDR3aa: CASSSIGTSGVANTGELFF

abundance: NA
d_gene: TRBD2
v_gene: TRBV2
j_gene: TRBJ2-1
CDR3nt: TGTGCCAGCAATCTCAGATTGACTAGCGGGAGCTATGAGCAGTTCTTC
CDR3aa: CASNLRLTSGSYEQFF

abundance: many
d_gene: TRBD2
v_gene: TRBV28
j_gene: TRBJ2-3
CDR3nt: TGTGCCAGCAGTTCTAGCGGGAGGGGGATAGATACGCAGTATTTT
CDR3aa: CASSSSGRGIDTQYF

abundance: NA
d_gene: NA
v_gene: TRBV5-5
j_gene: TRBJ1-5
CDR3nt: TGTGCCAGCAGCTTGGACAGGAGGGTTGGTCAGCCCCAGCATTTT
CDR3aa: CASSLDRRVGQPQHF

abundance: many
d_gene: NA
v_gene: TRBV9
j_gene: TRBJ1-3
CDR3nt: TGTGCCAGCAGCCCACGACAGGCGATCTCTGGAAACACCATATATTTT
CDR3aa: CASSPRQAISGNTIYF

abundance: many
d_gene: TRBD2
v_gene: TRBV4-1
j_gene: TRBJ2-3
CDR3nt: TGCGCCAGCAGCCAAACACTAGCGGGAGGCACAGATACGCAGTATTTT
CDR3aa: CASSQTLAGGTDTQYF

abundance: once
d_gene: TRBD2
v_gene: TRBV20-1
j_gene: TRBJ2-7
CDR3nt: TGCAGTGCTAGAGGGCTAGCGGCCTACGAGCAGTACTTC
CDR3aa: CSARGLAAYEQYF